This is a list of T cell receptor beta chains from one sample in a study of blood T cell repertoires in COVID-19. Data came from immunoSEQ multiplex PCR; TCRdb stores just in-frame clones and leaves some out. This sample has about 300,000 clones, with 90% found just once. The sample consisted of peripheral blood. The receptors come from a woman aged 45-59 years with COVID-19, enrolled during active disease. The CDR3 runs from the conserved cysteine through the conserved F or W. The D gene is left open where the match is weak. The listing skips clone size in some rows; elsewhere it reads once, few, many or a size class.

clone size	J gene	D gene	V gene	CDR3 DNA	CDR3 protein
-	TRBJ2-3	TRBD1	TRBV18	TGTGCCAGCTCACCACTTCCGACAGGGCGAACAGATACGCAGTATTTT	CASSPLPTGRTDTQYF
few	TRBJ2-7	TRBD1	TRBV5-6	TGTGCCAGCAGCTGGGACAGGGGGCACGAGCAGTACTTC	CASSWDRGHEQYF
-	TRBJ1-6	-	TRBV11-2	TGTGCCAGCAACAACAGATATAATTCACCCCTCCACTTT	CASNNRYNSPLHF
-	TRBJ1-1	-	TRBV7-9	TGTGCCAGCAGCTTCAACCGGGACTCCGGCACTGAAGCTTTCTTT	CASSFNRDSGTEAFF
-	TRBJ2-1	-	TRBV7-2	TGTGCCAGCAGCCCAGTTAGCGGCCTCGGGAACGGTGAGCAGTTCTTC	CASSPVSGLGNGEQFF
once	TRBJ2-7	TRBD2	TRBV5-6	TGTGCCAGCAGCTCCCCGCGACTAGCAGCCTACGAGCAGTACTTC	CASSSPRLAAYEQYF
once	TRBJ2-1	TRBD2	TRBV6-1	TGTGCCAGCAGGGTAGCGGGAGTCTACAATGAGCAGTTCTTC	CASRVAGVYNEQFF
-	TRBJ1-5	-	TRBV30	TGTGCCTGGAGTGTACAAGGGGGACGTCAGCCCCAGCATTTT	CAWSVQGGRQPQHF
-	TRBJ1-1	-	TRBV5-1	TGCGCCAGCAGCTTCGGGAAGGGAGGTGCCACTGAAGCTTTCTTT	CASSFGKGGATEAFF
-	TRBJ2-5	-	TRBV5-5	TGTGCCAGCACCCCATGGGATAGCGTGCAAGAGACCCAGTACTTC	CASTPWDSVQETQYF
-	TRBJ2-2	TRBD2	TRBV18	TGTGCCAGCTCACCACCAGGACTAGCGGGAGTCTCCGGGGAGCTGTTTTTT	CASSPPGLAGVSGELFF
-	TRBJ2-2	-	TRBV30	TGTGCCTGGAGGGAGGGCATGGCGAACACCGGGGAGCTGTTTTTT	CAWREGMANTGELFF
-	TRBJ2-7	TRBD1	TRBV6-5	TGTGCCAGCAGCCTTGGGGCAGGGGGTCCCTACGAGCAGTACTTC	CASSLGAGGPYEQYF
-	TRBJ2-5	TRBD2	TRBV6-2/TRBV6-3	TGTGCCAGCAACCCCCTCGGGAGCGGGAGTAGCCAAGAGACCCAGTACTTC	CASNPLGSGSSQETQYF
-	TRBJ1-1	TRBD1	TRBV18	TGTGCCAGCTCACTGACAGGGGTTGAAGCTTTCTTT	CASSLTGVEAFF
-	TRBJ2-7	-	TRBV27	TGTGCCAGCAGTTTAAACGGGTTTCGTGGGGAGCAGTACTTC	CASSLNGFRGEQYF
-	TRBJ2-7	TRBD2	TRBV5-1	TGCGCCAGCAGCTTACACAGCGGACTAGCGGGATATCAGTCCTACGAGCAGTACTTC	CASSLHSGLAGYQSYEQYF
-	TRBJ2-7	TRBD2	TRBV27	TGTGCCAGCAGTTTGGCAGCGGGAGGGTCCTACGAGCAGTACTTC	CASSLAAGGSYEQYF
-	TRBJ2-5	TRBD2	TRBV6-5	TGTGCCAGCAGTTACTCGAGCGGGGGGAAAGAGACCCAGTACTTC	CASSYSSGGKETQYF
once	TRBJ2-7	TRBD2	TRBV5-1	TGCGCCAGCAGCCCGGGACTAGCGGTTTACGAGCAGTACTTC	CASSPGLAVYEQYF
-	TRBJ2-7	TRBD1	TRBV4-1	TGCGCCAGCAGCCAAGGGACAGGGTACGAGCAGTACTTC	CASSQGTGYEQYF
-	TRBJ1-2	-	TRBV29-1	TGCAGCGTTGATTCAGGGCAGGATGGCTACACCTTC	CSVDSGQDGYTF
-	TRBJ2-1	TRBD2	TRBV4-1	TGCGCCAGCAGCCAAGTCCCACTAGCGGGAGGGAATGAGCAGTTCTTC	CASSQVPLAGGNEQFF
-	TRBJ2-7	TRBD2	TRBV7-2	TGTGCCAGCAGCCGACTAGCACGCGAGCAGTACTTC	CASSRLAREQYF
-	TRBJ1-3	-	TRBV21-1	TGTGCCAGCAGCACCCATGGCAGGGGGTCTCGAAACACCATATATTTT	CASSTHGRGSRNTIYF
-	TRBJ2-7	TRBD2	TRBV3-1/TRBV3-2	TGTGCCAGCAGCCTTCTAGCGGGAGTCGGCGAGCAGTACTTC	CASSLLAGVGEQYF
few	TRBJ2-1	-	TRBV2	TGTGCCAGCACGGTGGTTTCATCCTACAATGAGCAGTTCTTC	CASTVVSSYNEQFF
-	TRBJ1-6	-	TRBV4-1	TGCGCCAGCAGCCAAGTTTTAGTCTATAATTCACCCCTCCACTTT	CASSQVLVYNSPLHF
-	TRBJ2-1	-	TRBV12-2	TGTGCAAGTCGCTTAGCACCCACTAGCGGGAGGGTCAATGAGCAGTTCTTC	CASRLAPTSGRVNEQFF
-	TRBJ1-1	-	TRBV7-2	TGTGCCAGCAGCTCTTCCCCCGTGAACACTGAAGCTTTCTTT	CASSSSPVNTEAFF
-	TRBJ2-1	TRBD2	TRBV5-1	TGCGCCAGCAGCACACCACTAGCGGGAGAGCAGTTCTTC	CASSTPLAGEQFF
-	TRBJ1-2	-	TRBV14	TGTGCCAGCAGCCAGATACTTCGAGGGGGCTATGGCTACACCTTC	CASSQILRGGYGYTF
-	TRBJ1-5	-	TRBV15	TGTGCCACCAGCAGACACCAGGGGAAGGATCAGCCCCAGCATTTT	CATSRHQGKDQPQHF
once	TRBJ2-7	TRBD2	TRBV5-4	TGTGCCAGCAGCTTTGACCCGGGACTAGAATACGAGCAGTACTTC	CASSFDPGLEYEQYF
-	TRBJ1-5	-	TRBV18	TGTGCCAGCTCACCACTGCCCACAAGAAATCAGCCCCAGCATTTT	CASSPLPTRNQPQHF
-	TRBJ2-5	TRBD2	TRBV12-5	TGTGCTAGTGGGATAGCGGGAGGGAGAGAGACCCAGTACTTC	CASGIAGGRETQYF
-	TRBJ2-1	TRBD1	TRBV29-1	TGCAGCGTAGAAAGGGACAGAGCAAATGAGCAGTTCTTC	CSVERDRANEQFF
-	TRBJ1-2	TRBD1	TRBV6-5	TGTGCCAGCAGCCGAGGACAGGGTAGTCACTATGGCTACACCTTC	CASSRGQGSHYGYTF
-	TRBJ2-1	-	TRBV24-1	TGTGCCACCAGTGATAGGAGGGCCGTGCATGAGCAGTTCTTC	CATSDRRAVHEQFF
-	TRBJ2-1	TRBD1	TRBV29-1	TGCAGCGTTCCCCCAGGGGGCTCCTACAATGAGCAGTTCTTC	CSVPPGGSYNEQFF
-	TRBJ2-1	-	TRBV4-3	TGCGCCAGCAGCCAGGCGGGGCCCCCCTCCTACAATGAGCAGTTCTTC	CASSQAGPPSYNEQFF
-	TRBJ1-1	TRBD1	TRBV6-5	TGTGCCAGCAGTTACTCGAGGACAGGGATTACTTTCTTT	CASSYSRTGITFF
-	TRBJ2-1	-	TRBV7-9	TGTGCCAGCATCCCCGGAGGGGGAGGGCCACGGAATGAGCAGTTCTTC	CASIPGGGGPRNEQFF
-	TRBJ2-1	-	TRBV20-1	TGCAGTGCTAGAGACGATGAGCAGTTCTTC	CSARDDEQFF
-	TRBJ2-7	TRBD1	TRBV2	TGTGCCAGCAGTGTCAAAGGACAGGGAATTGAGCAGTACTTC	CASSVKGQGIEQYF
-	TRBJ2-3	TRBD1	TRBV19	TGTGCCAGTAGTATGGACAGGGTTGGAGATACGCAGTATTTT	CASSMDRVGDTQYF
-	TRBJ2-6	-	TRBV2	TGTGCCAGCAACCGGGAGCGGGTAAGCTCTGGGGCCAACGTCCTGACTTTC	CASNRERVSSGANVLTF
-	TRBJ2-1	TRBD2	TRBV3-1/TRBV3-2	TGTGCCAGCAGCCAACTAGCGGGCCACAATGAGCAGTTCTTC	CASSQLAGHNEQFF
-	TRBJ1-1	-	TRBV6-2/TRBV6-3	TGTGCCAGCAGTAATCCGGGACAAGCGAACACTGAAGCTTTCTTT	CASSNPGQANTEAFF
-	TRBJ1-1	-	TRBV4-3	TGCGCCAGCAGCCACCCCGGGGGGAACACTGAAGCTTTCTTT	CASSHPGGNTEAFF
-	TRBJ2-7	-	TRBV7-3	TGTGCCAGCAGCGGCACACCTGCCTACGAGCAGTACTTC	CASSGTPAYEQYF
-	TRBJ2-2	-	TRBV11-3	TGTGCCAGCAGCTCGGGACAAAGTAACACCGGGGAGCTGTTTTTT	CASSSGQSNTGELFF
-	TRBJ2-6	-	TRBV5-1	TGCGCCAGCAGCCCCGACAGATCTGGGGCCAACGTCCTGACTTTC	CASSPDRSGANVLTF
-	TRBJ2-1	-	TRBV24-1	TGTGCCACTGCCGCTGGCCGCTCCTACAATGAGCAGTTCTTC	CATAAGRSYNEQFF
-	TRBJ2-5	TRBD1	TRBV19	TGTGCCACCTCAGACAGGGGAGGAGGAGAGACCCAGTACTTC	CATSDRGGGETQYF
-	TRBJ2-1	TRBD2	TRBV4-1	TGCGCCAGCAGCCAAGATCGGCCTAGCGGGGGCTTAAGCTCCTACAATGAGCAGTTCTTC	CASSQDRPSGGLSSYNEQFF